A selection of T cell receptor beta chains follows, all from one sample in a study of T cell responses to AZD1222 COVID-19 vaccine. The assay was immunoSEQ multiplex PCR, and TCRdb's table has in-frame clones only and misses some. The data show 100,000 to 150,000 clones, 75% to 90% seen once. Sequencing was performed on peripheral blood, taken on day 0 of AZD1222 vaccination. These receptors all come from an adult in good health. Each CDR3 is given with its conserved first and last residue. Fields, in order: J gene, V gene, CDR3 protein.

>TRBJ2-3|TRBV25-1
CASSRGQRTDTQYF
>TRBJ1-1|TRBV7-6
CASSLGTGSNTEAFF
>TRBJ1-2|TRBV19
CASSRDYLGYTF
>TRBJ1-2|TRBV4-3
CASSQEARGGYGYTF
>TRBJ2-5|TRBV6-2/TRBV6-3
CASSTGGEKETQYF
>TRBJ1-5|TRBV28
CASSSEKTWGGSNQPQHF
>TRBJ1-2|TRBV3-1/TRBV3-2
CASSQDWGEYGYTF
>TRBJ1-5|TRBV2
CASSELAGILNQPQHF
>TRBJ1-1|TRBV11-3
CASRRGSALMNTEAFF
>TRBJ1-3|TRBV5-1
CASSSALASGNTIYF
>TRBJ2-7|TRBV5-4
CASSPRTSAYSYEQYF
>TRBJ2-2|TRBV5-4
CASSLAGEERELFF
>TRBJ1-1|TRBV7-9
CASSLGQGRTEAFF
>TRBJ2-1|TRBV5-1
CASATGTSGINEQFF
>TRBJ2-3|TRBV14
CASSLGTGTSGRATDTQYF
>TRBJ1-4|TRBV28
CASSFHGQGVEKLFF
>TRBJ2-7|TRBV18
CASSPRDSSYEQYF
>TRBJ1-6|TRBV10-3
CAISGLQGNNSPLHF